The 10 T cell receptor beta chains below were found in one sample sequenced in a study of control samples from healthy donors and cancer patients. Sequencing used immunoSEQ multiplex PCR; TCRdb keeps in-frame clones, though not all of them. The sample holds approximately 70,000 clones, approximately 83% seen once. The source material was blood. These receptor sequences come from a man between 60 and 70 years old in good health.

J is TRBJ2-1 and V is TRBV7-9; D is perhaps TRBD2 (5 bases). The CDR3 is 15 residues long. Trimming pared 0 bases from V and 9 bases from J, leaving 15 bases between. Germline CDR1 is SEHNR and CDR2 is FQNEAQ (reference sequence). The DNA of the CDR3 is TGTGCCAGCAGCTTAGCCAGCGGTAGAGCCGGTGAGCAGTTCTTC. Protein: CASSLASGRAGEQFF. Filled out from reference TRBV7-9 and TRBJ2-1, the complete variable domain reads DTGVSQNPRHKITKRGQNVTFRCDPISEHNRLYWYRQTLGQGPEFLTYFQNEAQLEKSRLLSDRFSAERPKGSFSTLEIQRTEQGDSAMYLCASSLASGRAGEQFFGPGTRLTVL.

The chain uses TRBV6-5 and TRBJ1-1; possibly TRBD1 for D (6 bases). The germline V gene encodes CDR1 MNHEY and CDR2 SVGAGI. The CDR3 is 14 amino acids. Trimming removed 6 bases from V and 0 bases from J, with 11 bases in between. Here the CDR3 DNA reads TGTGCCAGCAGACGGGACAATCTGAACACTGAAGCTTTCTTT. It translates to CASRRDNLNTEAFF.

CDR3 protein: CASSQGRLAGGFSGANVLTF. In DNA form, the CDR3 reads TGTGCCAGCAGCCAAGGGAGACTAGCGGGAGGATTCTCTGGGGCCAACGTCCTGACTTTC. The chain is built from TRBV14 and TRBJ2-6; TRBD2 agrees at 13 bases. CDR3 length: 20 residues. Per germline, CDR1 SGHDN and CDR2 FVKESK. Trimming cost V 1 base and J 0 bases; bases outside gene matches: 6.

The V and J genes are TRBV5-1 and TRBJ1-5, with D perhaps matching TRBD1 (6 bases). Trimming left V 3 bases short and J 3 bases short, with 13 bases between. This CDR3 has 15 residues. CDR1 and CDR2 from the germline V gene are SGHRS and YFSETQ. Here the CDR3 DNA reads TGCGCCAGCAGCTCGGCTGGACAGTTCAATCAGCCCCAGCATTTT. It codes for CASSSAGQFNQPQHF.

This rearrangement joins TRBV7-3 to TRBJ2-2; D remains ambiguous. Trimming stripped 2 bases from V and 2 bases from J, with 6 bases between. There are 14 residues in the CDR3. Germline CDR1 SGHTA, CDR2 FQGTGA. The CDR3: CASSLPPNTGELFF. The CDR3 DNA is TGTGCCAGCAGCTTACCCCCAAACACCGGGGAGCTGTTTTTT.

This rearrangement joins TRBV7-2 to TRBJ2-3, with 10 positions matching TRBD2. The CDR3 covers 16 residues. CDR1 SGHTA and CDR2 FQGNSA come from the germline V gene. J gave up 4 bases and V 0 bases, and 4 bases lay outside the gene matches. CDR3 sequence (DNA): TGTGCCAGCAGCTTAGCGCTAGCGGGAGCGGCAGATACGCAGTATTTT. Translating it yields CASSLALAGAADTQYF.

V usage is TRBV19 and J usage is TRBJ1-6; D might be TRBD1 (6 bases). CDR3 size: 15 residues. V dropped 3 bases and J dropped 7 bases, with 13 bases sitting between them. Germline values: CDR1 LNHDA, CDR2 SQIVND (reference sequence). In DNA, the CDR3 is TGTGCCAGTAGTATCTCGACAGGTCCGAATTCACCCCTCCACTTT. Translating gives CASSISTGPNSPLHF.

Concerning this clone itself: One junction end does not reproduce the germline sequence, and a read error may be involved. The chain recombines TRBV27 with TRBJ2-2; D gene ambiguous. Germline CDR1 is MNHEY and CDR2 is SMNVEV (reference sequence). The CDR3 consists of 12 residues. The CDR3 DNA reads as TGTGCCAGCAGTCTATCTCTGGGGGAGCTGTTTTTT. This translates into CASSLSLGELFF.

This clone appeared a single time. The chain couples TRBV3-1 (or the pseudogene TRBV3-2) to TRBJ2-7; tentative D call: TRBD1 (5 bases). Germline loops: CDR1 LGHDT, CDR2 YNNKEL (reference sequence). There are 11 residues in the CDR3. Trimming took 6 bases from V and 6 from J, leaving 9 bases between them. The CDR3 spells CASRQDIEQYF. CDR3 DNA sequence: TGTGCCAGCAGACAGGACATCGAGCAGTACTTC.

The CDR3 loop reads CASSFGPEAFF. CDR3 in DNA: TGTGCCAGCAGTTTTGGCCCTGAAGCTTTCTTT. The chain links TRBV28 to TRBJ1-1; D not resolved. CDR1 is MDHEN, CDR2 SYDVKM, per germline. The CDR3 covers 11 residues. Trimming pared 3 bases from V and 6 bases from J, leaving 5 bases between.